The 9 T cell receptor beta chains listed next were all sequenced from one sample in a study of T cell responses to AZD1222 COVID-19 vaccine. Measured with immunoSEQ multiplex PCR; TCRdb has only the in-frame clones, and not every one. The table includes roughly 160,000 clones, approximately 90% detected once. Here the sequenced sample was peripheral blood, taken on day 0 of AZD1222 vaccination. The receptors derive from an adult in good health.

This sequence joins TRBV11-2 and TRBJ1-1; D ambiguous. This CDR3 is built from 13 residues. Germline CDR1 and CDR2: SGHAT and FQNNGV. V was cut by 1 base and J by 11 bases, with 14 bases left in between. CDR3 sequence: CASSLVLYSGAFF. The CDR3 DNA follows: TGTGCCAGCAGCTTAGTCTTGTACTCCGGTGCTTTCTTT. Complete variable domain (other parts from reference TRBV11-2 and TRBJ1-1): EAGVAQSPRYKIIEKRQSVAFWCNPISGHATLYWYQQILGQGPKLLIQFQNNGVVDDSQLPKDRFSAERLKGVDSTLKIQPAKLEDSAVYLCASSLVLYSGAFFGQGTRLTVV.

The chain couples TRBV11-3 to TRBJ2-5, with a tentative D call TRBD2 (5 bases). V lost 5 bases to trimming and J lost 5 bases, with 18 bases between them. The CDR3 sequence is 15 residues long. CDR1 is SGHNT, CDR2 YENEEA, per germline. The DNA for the CDR3 is TGTGCCAGCAGCCCACTAGGATCCCCGCGGGAGACCCAGTACTTC. As protein: CASSPLGSPRETQYF. The whole variable domain, remainder taken from reference TRBV11-3 and TRBJ2-5, is EAGVVQSPRYKIIEKKQPVAFWCNPISGHNTLYWYLQNLGQGPELLIRYENEEAVDDSQLPKDRFSAERLKGVDSTLKIQPAELGDSAVYLCASSPLGSPRETQYFGPGTRLLVL.

The J gene is TRBJ2-5, the V gene TRBV5-1, with a weak D call TRBD2 (6 bases). Trimming cost V 3 bases and J 2 bases, with 14 bases left between them. Per germline, CDR1 SGHRS and CDR2 YFSETQ. The CDR3 is made up of 15 amino acids. This CDR3 is CASSSAGLSQETQYF. The DNA of the CDR3 is TGCGCCAGCAGCTCCGCGGGACTTTCGCAAGAGACCCAGTACTTC.

The V and J genes are TRBV9 and TRBJ2-3; TRBD1 matches at 7 bases. Losses at the gene ends were 1 base for V and 5 bases for J; bases not matched to a gene: 7. The CDR3 covers 15 residues. In germline, CDR1 is SGDLS, CDR2 YYNGEE. CDR3: CASSVRQGLEDTQYF. The DNA for the CDR3 is TGTGCCAGCAGCGTACGACAGGGTTTAGAAGATACGCAGTATTTT.

This clone has a single count. This rearrangement joins TRBV28 to TRBJ1-5; D is unclear. Trimming removed 5 bases at V and 0 bases at J, with 17 bases between. CDR1 MDHEN and CDR2 SYDVKM come from the germline V gene. The CDR3 runs 17 residues. CDR3 sequence reads: CASSLTRHDYSNQPQHF. As DNA, the CDR3 is TGTGCCAGCAGTCTAACTAGACACGATTATAGCAATCAGCCCCAGCATTTT.

This clone was detected only once. CDR3: CASSQDTLNTEAFF. CDR3 sequence (DNA): TGCGCCAGCAGCCAAGATACCTTGAACACTGAAGCTTTCTTT. The chain couples TRBV4-1 to TRBJ1-1; D not resolved. The germline gives CDR1 MGHRA, CDR2 YSYEKL. CDR3 length equals 14 residues. V was clipped by 0 bases and J by 0 bases, with 5 bases between them.

This chain's CDR3 is CASRHEGGNQPQHF. As DNA, the CDR3 is TGTGCCAGCAGACACGAGGGGGGGAATCAGCCCCAGCATTTT. The chain uses TRBV27 and TRBJ1-5, with D possibly TRBD1 on 6 matching bases. The germline V gene encodes CDR1 MNHEY and CDR2 SMNVEV (reference sequence). V lost 6 bases and J lost 4, with 13 bases in between. The CDR3 totals 14 residues.

The chain is built from TRBV5-5 and TRBJ1-1; the D gene is possibly TRBD1 (5 bases). The V end was cut by 3 bases, the J end by 6 bases, with 12 bases between. CDR1 is SGHKS and CDR2 is YYEKEE in the germline V gene (reference sequence). The CDR3 length is 13 residues. This CDR3 reads CASSSRGGAEAFF. The CDR3 bases are TGTGCCAGCAGCTCCCGGGGGGGAGCTGAAGCTTTCTTT.

The J gene is TRBJ1-1, the V gene TRBV5-1; no reliable D call. This CDR3 has 15 residues. V lost 4 bases to trimming and J lost 0 bases, with 13 bases between them. CDR1 is SGHRS, CDR2 YFSETQ, per germline. This chain's CDR3 is CASSPYSPLNTEAFF. CDR3 coding DNA: TGCGCCAGCAGCCCGTACTCGCCGCTGAACACTGAAGCTTTCTTT.